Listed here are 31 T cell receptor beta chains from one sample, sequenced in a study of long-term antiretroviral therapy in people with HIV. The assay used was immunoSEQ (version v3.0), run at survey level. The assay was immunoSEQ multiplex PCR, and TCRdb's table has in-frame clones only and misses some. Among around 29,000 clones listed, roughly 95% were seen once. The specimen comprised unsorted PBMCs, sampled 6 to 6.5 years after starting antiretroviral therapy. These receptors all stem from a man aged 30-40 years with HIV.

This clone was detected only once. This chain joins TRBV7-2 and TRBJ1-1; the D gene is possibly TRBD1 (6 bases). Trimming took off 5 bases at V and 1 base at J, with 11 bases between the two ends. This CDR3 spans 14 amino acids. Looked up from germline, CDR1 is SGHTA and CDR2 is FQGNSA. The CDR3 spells CASSPGAANTEAFF. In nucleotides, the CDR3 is TGTGCCAGCAGCCCGGGGGCGGCGAACACTGAAGCTTTCTTT.

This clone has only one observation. CDR3 nucleotides: TGTGCCAGCAGCACCCTCTACGGGAGGGGTAACAATGAGCAGTTCTTC. It translates to CASSTLYGRGNNEQFF. This sequence joins TRBV27 and TRBJ2-1, with TRBD2 identical over 8 bases. From germline, CDR1 is MNHEY and CDR2 SMNVEV (reference sequence). The CDR3 runs 16 residues. Trimming removed 6 bases from V and 5 bases from J; junction bases left unmatched: 12.

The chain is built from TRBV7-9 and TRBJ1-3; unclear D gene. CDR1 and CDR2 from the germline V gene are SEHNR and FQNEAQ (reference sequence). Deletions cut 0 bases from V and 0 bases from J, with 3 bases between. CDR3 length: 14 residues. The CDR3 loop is CASSLASSGNTIYF. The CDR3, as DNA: TGTGCCAGCAGCTTAGCCAGCTCTGGAAACACCATATATTTT. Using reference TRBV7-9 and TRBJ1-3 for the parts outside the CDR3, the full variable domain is DTGVSQNPRHKITKRGQNVTFRCDPISEHNRLYWYRQTLGQGPEFLTYFQNEAQLEKSRLLSDRFSAERPKGSFSTLEIQRTEQGDSAMYLCASSLASSGNTIYFGEGSWLTVV.

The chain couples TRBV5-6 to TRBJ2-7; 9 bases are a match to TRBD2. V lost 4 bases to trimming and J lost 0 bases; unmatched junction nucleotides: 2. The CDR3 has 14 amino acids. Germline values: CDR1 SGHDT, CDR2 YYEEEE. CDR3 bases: TGTGCCAGCAGCGGACTAGCGCTCTCCTACGAGCAGTACTTC. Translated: CASSGLALSYEQYF.

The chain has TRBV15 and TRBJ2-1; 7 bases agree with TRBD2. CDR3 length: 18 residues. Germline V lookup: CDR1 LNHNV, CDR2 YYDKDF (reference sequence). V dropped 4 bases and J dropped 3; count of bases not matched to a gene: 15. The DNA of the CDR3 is TGTGCCACCAGCACCTTTCGGGGGGAGGACCCCCACTACAATGAGCAGTTCTTC. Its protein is CATSTFRGEDPHYNEQFF.

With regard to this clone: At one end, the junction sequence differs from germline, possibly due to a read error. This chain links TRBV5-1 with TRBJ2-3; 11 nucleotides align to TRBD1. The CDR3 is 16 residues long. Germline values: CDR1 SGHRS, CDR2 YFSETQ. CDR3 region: CASSLGQGGGTDTQYF. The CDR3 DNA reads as TGCGCCAGCAGTTTGGGACAGGGGGGAGGCACAGATACGCAGTATTTT.

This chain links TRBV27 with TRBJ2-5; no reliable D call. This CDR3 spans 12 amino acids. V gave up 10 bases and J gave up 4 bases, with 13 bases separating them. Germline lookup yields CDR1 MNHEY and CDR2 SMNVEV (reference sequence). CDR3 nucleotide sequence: TGTGCCACCTCCTCAACCGGAGAGACCCAGTACTTC. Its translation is CATSSTGETQYF.

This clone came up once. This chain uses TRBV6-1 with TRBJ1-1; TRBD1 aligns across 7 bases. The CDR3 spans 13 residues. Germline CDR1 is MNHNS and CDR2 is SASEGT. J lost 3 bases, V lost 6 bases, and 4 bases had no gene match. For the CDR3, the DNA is TGTGCCAGCAGGACAGGGAAGTACACTGAAGCTTTCTTT. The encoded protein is CASRTGKYTEAFF.

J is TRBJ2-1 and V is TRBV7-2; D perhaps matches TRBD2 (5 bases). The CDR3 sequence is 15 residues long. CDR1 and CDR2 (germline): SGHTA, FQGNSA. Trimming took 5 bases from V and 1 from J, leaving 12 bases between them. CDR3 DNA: TGTGCCAGCAGCCCCCGGACTGGTTCCTACAATGAGCAGTTCTTC. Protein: CASSPRTGSYNEQFF.

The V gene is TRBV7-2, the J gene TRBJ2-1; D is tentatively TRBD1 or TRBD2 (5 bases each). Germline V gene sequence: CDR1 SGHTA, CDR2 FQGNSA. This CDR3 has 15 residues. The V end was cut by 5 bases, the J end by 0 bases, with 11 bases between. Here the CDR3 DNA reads TGTGCCAGCAGCCGCGAGGGGAGCTCCTACAATGAGCAGTTCTTC. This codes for CASSREGSSYNEQFF.

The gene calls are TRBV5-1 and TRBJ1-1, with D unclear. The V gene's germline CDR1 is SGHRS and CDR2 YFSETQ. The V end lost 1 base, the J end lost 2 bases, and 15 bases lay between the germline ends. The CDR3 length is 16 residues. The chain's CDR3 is CASSLLGTSVNTEAFF. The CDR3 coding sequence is TGCGCCAGCAGCTTGTTGGGCACATCGGTTAACACTGAAGCTTTCTTT.

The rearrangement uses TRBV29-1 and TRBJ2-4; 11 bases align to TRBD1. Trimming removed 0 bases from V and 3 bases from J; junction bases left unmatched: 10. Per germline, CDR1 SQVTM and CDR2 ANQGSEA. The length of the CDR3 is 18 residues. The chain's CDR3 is CSVEDYRDRGTGKNIQYF. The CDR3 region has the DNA TGCAGCGTTGAAGACTACCGGGACAGGGGGACCGGCAAAAACATTCAGTACTTC.

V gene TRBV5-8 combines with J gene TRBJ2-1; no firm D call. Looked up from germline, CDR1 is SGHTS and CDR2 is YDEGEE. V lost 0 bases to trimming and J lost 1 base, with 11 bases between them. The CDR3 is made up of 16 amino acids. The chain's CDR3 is CASSLVVRVSYNEQFF. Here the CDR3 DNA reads TGTGCCAGCAGCTTGGTGGTTAGGGTGTCCTACAATGAGCAGTTCTTC.

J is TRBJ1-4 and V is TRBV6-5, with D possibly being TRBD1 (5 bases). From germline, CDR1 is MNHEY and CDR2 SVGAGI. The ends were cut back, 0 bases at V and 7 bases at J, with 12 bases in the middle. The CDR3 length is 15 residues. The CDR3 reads CASSYSTGGAEKLFF. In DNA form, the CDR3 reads TGTGCCAGCAGTTACTCGACCGGGGGTGCTGAAAAACTGTTTTTT.

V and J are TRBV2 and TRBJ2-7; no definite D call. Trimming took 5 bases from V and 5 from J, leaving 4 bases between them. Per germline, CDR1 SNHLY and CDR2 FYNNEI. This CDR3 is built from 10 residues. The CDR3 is CASSRNEQYF. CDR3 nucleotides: TGTGCCAGCAGTAGGAACGAGCAGTACTTC.

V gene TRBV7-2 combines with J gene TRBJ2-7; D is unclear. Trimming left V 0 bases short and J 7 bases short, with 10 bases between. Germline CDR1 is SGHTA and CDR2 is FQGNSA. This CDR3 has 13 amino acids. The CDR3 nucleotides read TGTGCCAGCAGCTTAGCAGGGCCCCGGGAGCAGTACTTC. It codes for CASSLAGPREQYF.

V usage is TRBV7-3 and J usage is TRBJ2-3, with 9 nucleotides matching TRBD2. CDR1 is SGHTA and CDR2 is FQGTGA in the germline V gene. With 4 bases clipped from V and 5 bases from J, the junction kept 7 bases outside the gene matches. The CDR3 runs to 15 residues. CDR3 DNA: TGTGCCAGCAGCTCAACTAGCGGGCCCCGAGATACGCAGTATTTT. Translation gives CASSSTSGPRDTQYF.

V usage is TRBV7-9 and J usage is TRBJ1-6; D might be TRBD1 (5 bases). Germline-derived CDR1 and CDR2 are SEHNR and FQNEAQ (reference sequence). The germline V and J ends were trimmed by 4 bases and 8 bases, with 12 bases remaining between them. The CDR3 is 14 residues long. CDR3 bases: TGTGCCAGCAGCTACGGGGGGAGTTATTCACCCCTCCACTTT. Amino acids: CASSYGGSYSPLHF.

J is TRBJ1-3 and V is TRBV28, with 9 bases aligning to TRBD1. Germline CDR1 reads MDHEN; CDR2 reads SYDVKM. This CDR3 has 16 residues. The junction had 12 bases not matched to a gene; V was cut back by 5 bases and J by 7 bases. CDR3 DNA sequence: TGTGCCAGCAGTCACCGGGGCGGGACAGGGAGGAACACCATATATTTT. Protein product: CASSHRGGTGRNTIYF.

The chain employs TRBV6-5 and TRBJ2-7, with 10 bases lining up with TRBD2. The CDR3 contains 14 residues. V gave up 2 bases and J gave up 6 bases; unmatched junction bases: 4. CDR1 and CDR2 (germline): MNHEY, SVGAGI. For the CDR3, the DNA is TGTGCCAGCAGTTACACGGGACTAGCGAGCGAGCAGTACTTC. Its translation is CASSYTGLASEQYF.

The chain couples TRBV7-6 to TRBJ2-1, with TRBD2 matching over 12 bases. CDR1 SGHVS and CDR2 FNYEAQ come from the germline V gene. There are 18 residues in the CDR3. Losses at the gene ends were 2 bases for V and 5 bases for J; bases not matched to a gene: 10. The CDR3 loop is CASSLYPSGGAINNEQFF. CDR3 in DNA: TGTGCCAGCAGCTTATACCCTAGCGGGGGGGCCATTAACAATGAGCAGTTCTTC.

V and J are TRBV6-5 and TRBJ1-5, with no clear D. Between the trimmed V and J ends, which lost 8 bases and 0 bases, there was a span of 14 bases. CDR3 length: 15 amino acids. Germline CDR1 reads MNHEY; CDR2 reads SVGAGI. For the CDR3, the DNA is TGTGCCAGCGGAGGGCAGAGGTATAGCAATCAGCCCCAGCATTTT. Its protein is CASGGQRYSNQPQHF.

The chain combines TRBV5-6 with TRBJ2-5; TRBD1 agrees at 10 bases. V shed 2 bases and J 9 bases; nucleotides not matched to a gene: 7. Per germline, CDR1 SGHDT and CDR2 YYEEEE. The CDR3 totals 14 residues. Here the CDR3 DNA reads TGTGCCAGCAGCTTCGGGACAGGGGCGAGGTCCCAGTACTTC. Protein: CASSFGTGARSQYF.

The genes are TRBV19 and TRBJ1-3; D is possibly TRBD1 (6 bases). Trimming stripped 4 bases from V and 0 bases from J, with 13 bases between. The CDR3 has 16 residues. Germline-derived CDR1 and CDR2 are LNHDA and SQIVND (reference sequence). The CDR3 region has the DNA TGTGCCAGTAGTACCAACAGGGTGGGCTCTGGAAACACCATATATTTT. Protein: CASSTNRVGSGNTIYF.

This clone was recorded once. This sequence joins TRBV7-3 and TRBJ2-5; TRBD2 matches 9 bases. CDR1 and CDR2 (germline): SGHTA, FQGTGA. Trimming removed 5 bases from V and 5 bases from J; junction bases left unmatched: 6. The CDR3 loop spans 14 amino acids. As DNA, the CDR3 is TGTGCCAGCAGCCCTAGCGGGATAGATGAGACCCAGTACTTC. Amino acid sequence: CASSPSGIDETQYF.

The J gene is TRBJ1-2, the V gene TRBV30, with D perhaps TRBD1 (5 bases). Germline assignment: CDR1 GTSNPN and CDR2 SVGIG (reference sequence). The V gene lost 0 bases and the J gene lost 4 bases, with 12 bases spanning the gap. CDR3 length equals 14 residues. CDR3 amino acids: CAWSVHPGTYGYTF. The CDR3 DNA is TGTGCCTGGAGTGTACACCCGGGGACCTATGGCTACACCTTC.

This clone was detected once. The CDR3 protein is CASSDRTGTYEQYF. DNA for the CDR3: TGTGCCAGCAGTGACAGGACAGGGACCTACGAGCAGTACTTC. The rearrangement links TRBV6-5 to TRBJ2-7, with 8 bases that match TRBD1. J was trimmed by 2 bases and V by 5 bases; bases with no gene match: 5. The CDR3 contains 14 residues. Germline V lookup: CDR1 MNHEY, CDR2 SVGAGI.

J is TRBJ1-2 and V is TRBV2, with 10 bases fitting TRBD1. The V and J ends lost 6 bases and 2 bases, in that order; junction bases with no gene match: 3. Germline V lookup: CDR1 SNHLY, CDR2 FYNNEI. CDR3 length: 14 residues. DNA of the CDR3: TGTGCCAGCAGCGACAGGGGGCTAAACTATGGCTACACCTTC. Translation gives CASSDRGLNYGYTF.

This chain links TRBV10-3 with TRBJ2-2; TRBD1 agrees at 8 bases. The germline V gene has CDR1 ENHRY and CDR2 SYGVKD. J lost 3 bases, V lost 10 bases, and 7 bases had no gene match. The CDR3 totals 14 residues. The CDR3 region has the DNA TGTGCCACCAGGGGGCAAAGGGACACCGGGGAGCTGTTTTTT. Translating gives CATRGQRDTGELFF.

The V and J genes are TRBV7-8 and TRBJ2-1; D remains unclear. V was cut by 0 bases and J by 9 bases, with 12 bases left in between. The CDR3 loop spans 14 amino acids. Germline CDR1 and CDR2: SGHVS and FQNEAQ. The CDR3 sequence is CASSLARLDFEQFF. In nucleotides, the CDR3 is TGTGCCAGCAGCTTAGCGCGGTTAGATTTTGAGCAGTTCTTC. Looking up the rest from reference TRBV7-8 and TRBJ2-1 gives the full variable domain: GAGVSQSPRYKVAKRGQDVALRCDPISGHVSLFWYQQALGQGPEFLTYFQNEAQLDKSGLPSDRFFAERPEGSVSTLKIQRTQQEDSAVYLCASSLARLDFEQFFGPGTRLTVL.

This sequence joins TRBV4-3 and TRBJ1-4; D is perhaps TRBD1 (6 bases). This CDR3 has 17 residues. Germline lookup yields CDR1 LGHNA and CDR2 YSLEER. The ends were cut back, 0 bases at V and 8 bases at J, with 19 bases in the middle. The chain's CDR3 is CASSQESGAGAKEKLFF. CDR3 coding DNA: TGCGCCAGCAGCCAAGAATCCGGGGCAGGGGCAAAAGAAAAACTGTTTTTT.